Given below is one T cell receptor (beta chain) in context. It has no known antigen specificity. Base-call qualities are not available, and no considerably larger clone is one nucleotide away. The data derive from a study of vaccination and CD4 T cells after COVID-19 (dated by TCRdb to between 2021 and 2022). The study in broad terms: Convalescent patients had a positive SARS-CoV-2 result on nasal swab PCR, and of these patients, fewer than ten had mild disease and one had severe disease. The convalescent cohort comprised six males and four females, including two Hispanic individuals, seven Caucasians, two Asians and one multiracial person. For stimulating the cultures, overlapping spike peptide pools were used, derived from SARS-CoV-2 as well as from the common cold coronaviruses HCoV-NL63, HCoV-OC43 and HCoV-229E. In control cultures, a CEFX viral epitope pool was used as positive control, an HIV-1 Nef peptide pool was used as negative control, or no peptide was added. Participants got two doses of the Pfizer-BioNTech BNT162b2 vaccine (n=8) or two doses of the Moderna mRNA-1273 vaccine (n=2). In roughly eleven COVID-19 convalescent patients and a handful of infection-naive healthy vaccine recipients, the spike-specific CD4+ TCR repertoire before mRNA vaccination was compared with the repertoire after mRNA vaccination. Post-COVID blood samples from convalescent patients were collected a median of around 110 days after diagnosis, with a range of roughly 30 to 170 days. Post-vaccine blood samples were taken a median of about 77 days after the second vaccine dose, with a range of roughly 14 to 250 days. Results and caveats for the whole study, not just this receptor: Of the vaccine-specific clones in convalescent patients, 304 of 307, or nearly all, reacted only to SARS-CoV-2 spike and did not cross-react with common cold coronaviruses. In convalescent patients, a median about 84% of post-vaccine SARS-CoV-2-reactive clones were detected only after vaccination, and vaccine-specific priming was suggested by this finding. The median number of SARS-CoV-2-reactive clonotypes rose from under 25 after infection to about 40 after vaccination, but the change was not significant. The study included relatively few convalescent patients and did not analyze early timepoints after natural infection.

The receptor library was made with PCR. TCR sequencing of DNA from cultured CD4+ T cells used the Oncomine TCR Beta short-read assay at the Johns Hopkins FTIC core. The QIAamp micro DNA kit was used to extract genomic DNA from the cultured CD4+ T cells. Oncomine TCR Beta libraries made from cultured CD4+ T cells were pooled using unique dual indexes and sequenced on an Illumina iSeq 100. Per the source publication's procedure: Non-productive sequences were filtered out, and CDR3s that did not start with C, did not end with F or W, or were shorter than 7 amino acids were discarded. The MANAFEST web application identified antigen-specific clonotypes by comparing peptide-stimulated wells against reference wells and other culture wells. Positive clones required FDR below 0.05, an odds ratio above 5, and productive frequency above 0.1% in at least two of three replicate wells. A clonotype was classed as cross-reactive if the clonotype showed significant expansion both in SARS-CoV-2 spike wells and in at least one common cold coronavirus spike condition. Levenshtein distances (stringdist) and unrooted phylogenetic trees (ape) in R version 3.6.1 were used to assess CDR3 homology. TCRdb itself trimmed the public reads at Q25 with fastp, ran MiXCR and retained productive beta chains. Merged by CDR3 protein, the rows form single entries marked with the most common genes and DNA. These V and J calls are TCRdb output, not the study's own analysis. This sample is represented by under 20,000 distinct CDR3 sequences; around 55% of them were singletons. Approximately 7.5% of the sample comes from the top ten.

Explained via the paper, the treatment or condition label denotes: roughly 10-day PBMC culture with coronavirus spike peptide pools or control peptides (ViraFEST assay). The ViraFEST assay, used in the study, expanded antigen-specific T cells with peptide pools and then identified the expanded clonotypes through TCR sequencing. The convalescent patients' positive SARS-CoV-2 PCR tests fell between March and December 2020, which was before the Alpha, Beta and Delta variants emerged in the United States. Each well held roughly 2 million PBMCs cultured in IMDM containing approximately 5% human AB serum and around 9.2 IU/ml IL-2, with 7.5 to 10 ug/ml peptide pools added. Half of the culture medium was replaced with fresh IL-2-containing medium on days 3 and 7. After approximately 11 days of culture, CD4+ T cells were isolated by negative selection with the EasySep CD4+ T cell isolation kit. Ficoll-Paque Plus gradient centrifugation was used to isolate PBMCs from whole blood, and the isolated PBMCs were then either used fresh or cryopreserved at -140C. In general, triplicate wells were set up for every culture condition.

The CDR3 measures 11 amino acids from cysteine to phenylalanine. The sequence is cut down to CDR3 DNA, 33 bases in frame from base 1. Cut back by 2 bases and 7 bases, the V and J ends lie 5 bases apart. Per the germline V gene (reference sequence), SEHNR is the CDR1 and FQNEAQ is the CDR2. The source of this sequence is a human donor who had recovered from COVID-19. Material for sequencing was CD4+ T cells from blood, cultured in vitro. The chain uses TRBV7-9 and TRBJ1-1; the D gene remains uncertain. Read as DNA, the sequence is TGTGCCAGCAGCTTATTGGTTGAAGCTTTCTTT. Its protein product is CASSLLVEAFF.